The present T cell receptor (beta chain) was sequenced within a study of Graves' ophthalmopathy and Graves' hyperthyroidism. CDR3 length: 16 residues. Per germline, CDR1 SQVTM and CDR2 ANQGSEA. Trimming left V 4 bases short and J 0 bases short, with 16 bases between. The authors amplified TCR beta CDR3 regions, and they did so from RNA transcripts for repertoire sequencing. HTBI-primed first-round RT-PCR preceded second-round multiplex PCR. TCRdb itself ran the multiplex PCR reads through MiXCR, one entry per CDR3 protein. The data hold over a million distinct CDR3 sequences, with 35% to 40% observed a single time.

Sequencing used peripheral blood or thyroid tissue (not recorded which). The TCR sequence derives from an adult man with Graves' hyperthyroidism. V and J are TRBV29-1 and TRBJ2-1; tentatively, D is TRBD1 (5 bases). CDR3 protein: CSVGGVRGSSYNEQFF. In DNA, the CDR3 is TGCAGCGTTGGGGGCGTCCGTGGATCCTCCTACAATGAGCAGTTCTTC.